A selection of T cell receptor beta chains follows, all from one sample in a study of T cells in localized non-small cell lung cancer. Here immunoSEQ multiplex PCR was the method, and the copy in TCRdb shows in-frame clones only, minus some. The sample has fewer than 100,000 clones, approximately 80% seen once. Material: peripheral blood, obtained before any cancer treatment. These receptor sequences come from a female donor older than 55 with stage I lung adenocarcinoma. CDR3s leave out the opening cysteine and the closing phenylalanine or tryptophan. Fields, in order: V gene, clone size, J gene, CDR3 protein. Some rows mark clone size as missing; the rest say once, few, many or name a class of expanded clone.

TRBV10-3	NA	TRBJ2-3	AISESGQGADTQY
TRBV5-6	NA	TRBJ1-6	ASSRRTGRSPLH
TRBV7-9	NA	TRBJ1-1	ASSHSPGQGANTEAF
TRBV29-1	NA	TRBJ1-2	SVSTANYGYT
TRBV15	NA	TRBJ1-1	ATSRDAGITEAF
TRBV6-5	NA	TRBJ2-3	ASSYIGATRTDTQY
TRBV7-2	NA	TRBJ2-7	ASSLQAYEQY
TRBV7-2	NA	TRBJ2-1	ASSPSARLGGQF
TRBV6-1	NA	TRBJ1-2	ASSETATDRTYGYT
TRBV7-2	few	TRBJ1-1	ASSLESPARQAGAF
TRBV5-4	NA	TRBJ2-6	ASSSDSARAGANVLT
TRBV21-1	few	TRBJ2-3	ASSIPGQGILQY
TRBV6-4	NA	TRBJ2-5	ASRIRIQETQY
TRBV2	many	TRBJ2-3	ASSTRETDTQY
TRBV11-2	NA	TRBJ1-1	ASSLVQGINTEAF
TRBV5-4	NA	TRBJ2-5	ASSRPGLAGGPETQY
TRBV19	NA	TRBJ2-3	ASSTGLAGTDTQY
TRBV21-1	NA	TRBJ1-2	ASSILRTGGPNYGYT
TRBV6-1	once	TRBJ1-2	ASSENPQGLGYGYT
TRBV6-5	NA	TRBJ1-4	ASSYSGMSNEKLF
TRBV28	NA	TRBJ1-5	ASSPRDRGTVQPQH
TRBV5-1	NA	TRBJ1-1	ASSLGGGVNTEAF
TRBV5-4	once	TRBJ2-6	ASGIAGANVLT
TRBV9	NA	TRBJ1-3	ASSVGPDSGNTIY
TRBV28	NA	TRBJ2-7	ASNPPLEGIYEQY
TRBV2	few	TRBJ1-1	ASSEYTEAF
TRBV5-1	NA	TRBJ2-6	ASSLGGVGANVLT
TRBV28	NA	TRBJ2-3	ASSLGQGSEDTQY
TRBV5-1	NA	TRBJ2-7	ASSPDRGDYEQY
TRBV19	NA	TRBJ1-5	ASSSATLSNQPQH
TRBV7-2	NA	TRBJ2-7	ASSLDRLADREQY
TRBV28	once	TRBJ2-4	ASSEPGSGDIQY